The sequence of this TCR beta chain was determined in a study of cytomegalovirus exposure and HLA in healthy donors. Primers included in the PCR were 60 Vbeta and 13 Jbeta primers. Clones were read by immunoSEQ multiplex PCR, and TCRdb kept only the in-frame ones, dropping some. Of some 200,000 clones in the sample, around four fifths are singletons; the top ten hold less than 2%. Unrecorded immune exposure was likely among donors, who were nominally healthy when sampled. Study-level points and caveats: A list of approximately 160 TCR beta chains associated with cytomegalovirus was given.

This CDR3 contains 14 residues. Trimming stripped 5 bases from V and 5 bases from J, with 16 bases between. CDR1 MNHNS and CDR2 SASEGT come from the germline V gene. This clone has just one count. Its antigen is unknown. This rearrangement joins TRBV6-1 to TRBJ2-7; D may be TRBD1 (7 bases). The clonotype originates from a man aged 45-60 years in good health and CMV-seronegative. The specimen sequenced was PBMCs. The CDR3 spells CASSRQGGQNEQYF. Written as DNA, the CDR3 is TGTGCCAGCAGTAGACAGGGAGGTCAGAACGAGCAGTACTTC.